The present entry profiles one T cell receptor (beta chain) with its context. Sequenced by immunoSEQ multiplex PCR; TCRdb stores in-frame clones only, minus some. The sample contains 20,000 or so clones, about 83% of which appear only once. This record comes from a study of untreated major depressive disorder. Germline values: CDR1 SGHTA, CDR2 FQGNSA. J was trimmed by 2 bases and V by 5 bases; bases with no gene match: 3. This CDR3 spans 14 amino acids. The V and J genes are TRBV7-2 and TRBJ2-7; 10 nucleotides line up with TRBD2. The clonotype comes from a woman in her 30s in good health. Sequencing was carried out using CD4+ T cells from PBMCs. CDR3 protein: CASSVSGRAYEQYF. The CDR3 DNA reads as TGTGCCAGCAGCGTGAGCGGGAGGGCCTACGAGCAGTACTTC. Supplemented by reference TRBV7-2 and TRBJ2-7, the full variable domain reads GAGVSQSPSNKVTEKGKDVELRCDPISGHTALYWYRQSLGQGLEFLIYFQGNSAPDKSGLPSDRFSAERTGGSVSTLTIQRTQQEDSAVYLCASSVSGRAYEQYFGPGTRLTVT.